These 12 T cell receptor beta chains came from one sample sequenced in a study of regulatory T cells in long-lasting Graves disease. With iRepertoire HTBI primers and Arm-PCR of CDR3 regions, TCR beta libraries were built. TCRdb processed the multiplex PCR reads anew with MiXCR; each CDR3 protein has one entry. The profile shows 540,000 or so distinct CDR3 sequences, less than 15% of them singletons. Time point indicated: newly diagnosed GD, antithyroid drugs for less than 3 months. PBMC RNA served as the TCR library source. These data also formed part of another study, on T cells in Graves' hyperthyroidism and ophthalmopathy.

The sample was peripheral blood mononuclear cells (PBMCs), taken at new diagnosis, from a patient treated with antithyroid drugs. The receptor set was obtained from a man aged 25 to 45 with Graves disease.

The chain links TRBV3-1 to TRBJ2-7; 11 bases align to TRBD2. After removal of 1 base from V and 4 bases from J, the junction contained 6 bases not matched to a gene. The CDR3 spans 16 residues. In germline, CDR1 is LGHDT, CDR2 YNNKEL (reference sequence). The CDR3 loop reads CASSQGVLAGGYEQYF. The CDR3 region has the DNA TGTGCCAGCAGCCAAGGGGTCCTAGCGGGAGGATACGAGCAGTACTTC.

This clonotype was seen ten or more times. CDR3 DNA sequence: TGTGCCAGCAGCTTTTATGATCGGAGGAATGAAAAACTGTTTTTT. As protein: CASSFYDRRNEKLFF. The chain uses TRBV13 and TRBJ1-4; D is undetermined. V was shortened by 3 bases and J by 5 bases, with 13 bases between the two germline ends. Germline V CDR1 and CDR2: PRHDT, FYEKMQ (reference sequence). This CDR3 spans 15 amino acids.

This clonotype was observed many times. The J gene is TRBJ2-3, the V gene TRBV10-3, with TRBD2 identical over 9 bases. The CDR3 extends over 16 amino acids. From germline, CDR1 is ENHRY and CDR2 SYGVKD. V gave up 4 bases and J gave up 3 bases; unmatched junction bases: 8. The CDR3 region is CAISASLAGRTDTQYF. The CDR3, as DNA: TGTGCCATCAGTGCCTCGCTAGCGGGAAGAACAGATACGCAGTATTTT.

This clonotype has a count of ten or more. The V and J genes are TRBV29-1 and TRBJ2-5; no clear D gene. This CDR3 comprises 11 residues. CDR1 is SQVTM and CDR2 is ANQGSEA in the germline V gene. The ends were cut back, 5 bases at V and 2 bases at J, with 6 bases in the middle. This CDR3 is CSVSRQETQYF. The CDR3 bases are TGCAGCGTTAGCAGGCAAGAGACCCAGTACTTC.

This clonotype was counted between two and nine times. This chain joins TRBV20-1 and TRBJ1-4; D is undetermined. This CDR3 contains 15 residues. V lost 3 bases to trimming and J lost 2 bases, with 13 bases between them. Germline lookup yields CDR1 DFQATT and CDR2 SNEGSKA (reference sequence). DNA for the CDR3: TGCAGTGCTAGTCGGGGTTTTGGCACTAATGAAAAACTGTTTTTT. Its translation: CSASRGFGTNEKLFF.

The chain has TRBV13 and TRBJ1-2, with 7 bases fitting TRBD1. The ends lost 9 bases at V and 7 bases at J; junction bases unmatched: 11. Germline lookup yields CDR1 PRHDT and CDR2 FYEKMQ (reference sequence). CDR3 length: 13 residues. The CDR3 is CASGETGRFGYTF. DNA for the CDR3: TGTGCCAGTGGGGAGACAGGGCGTTTTGGCTACACCTTC. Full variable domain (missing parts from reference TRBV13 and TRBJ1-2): AAGVIQSPRHLIKEKRETATLKCYPIPRHDTVYWYQQGPGQDPQFLISFYEKMQSDKGSIPDRFSAQQFSDYHSELNMSSLELGDSALYFCASGETGRFGYTFGSGTRLTVV.

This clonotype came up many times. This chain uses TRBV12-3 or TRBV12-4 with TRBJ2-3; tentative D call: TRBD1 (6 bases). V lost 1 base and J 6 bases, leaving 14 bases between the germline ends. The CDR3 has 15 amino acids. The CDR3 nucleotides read TGTGCCAGCAGTTTAGGAGGGGGAAGTCGTGATACGCAGTATTTT. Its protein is CASSLGGGSRDTQYF.

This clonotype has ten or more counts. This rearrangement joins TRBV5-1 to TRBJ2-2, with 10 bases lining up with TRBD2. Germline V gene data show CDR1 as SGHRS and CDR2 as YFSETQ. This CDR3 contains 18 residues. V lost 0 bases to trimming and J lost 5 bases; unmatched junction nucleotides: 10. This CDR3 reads CASSLGRASGRRTGELFF. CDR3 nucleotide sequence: TGCGCCAGCAGCTTGGGAAGGGCTAGCGGGAGAAGAACCGGGGAGCTGTTTTTT.

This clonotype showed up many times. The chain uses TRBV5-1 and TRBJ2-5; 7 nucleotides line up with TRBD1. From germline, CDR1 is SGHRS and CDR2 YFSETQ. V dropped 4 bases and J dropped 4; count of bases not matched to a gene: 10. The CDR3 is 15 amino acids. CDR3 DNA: TGCGCCAGCAGCACACCTACACAGGGGAGAGAGACCCAGTACTTC. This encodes CASSTPTQGRETQYF.

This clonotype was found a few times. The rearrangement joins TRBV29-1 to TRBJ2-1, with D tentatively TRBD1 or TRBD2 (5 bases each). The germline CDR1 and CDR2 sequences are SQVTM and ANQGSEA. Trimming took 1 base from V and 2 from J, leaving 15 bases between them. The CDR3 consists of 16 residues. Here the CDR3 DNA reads TGCAGCGTTGAAGTCAACCTGGGACGGACCTACAATGAGCAGTTCTTC. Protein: CSVEVNLGRTYNEQFF.

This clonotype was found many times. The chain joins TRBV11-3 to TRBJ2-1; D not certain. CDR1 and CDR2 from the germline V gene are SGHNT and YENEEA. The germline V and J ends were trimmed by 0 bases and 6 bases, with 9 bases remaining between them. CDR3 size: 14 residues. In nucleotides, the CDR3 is TGTGCCAGCAGCTTAGATTGGCGATTCAATGAGCAGTTCTTC. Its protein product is CASSLDWRFNEQFF.

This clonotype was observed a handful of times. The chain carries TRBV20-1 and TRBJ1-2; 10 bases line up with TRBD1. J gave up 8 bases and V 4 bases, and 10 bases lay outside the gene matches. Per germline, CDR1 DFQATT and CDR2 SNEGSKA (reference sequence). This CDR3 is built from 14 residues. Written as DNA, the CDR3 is TGCAGTGCTATTGGGGACAGGGGATTAGAGGGCTACACCTTC. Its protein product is CSAIGDRGLEGYTF.